Following are 14 T cell receptor beta chains from one sample sequenced in a study of sequential checkpoint blockade in melanoma. The protocol was immunoSEQ multiplex PCR, while the TCRdb copy is restricted to in-frame clones and leaves out a portion. The table lists fewer than 20,000 clones, over 60% of them singletons. Treatment here: randomized to nivolumab then ipilimumab (arm A) or the reverse (arm B). This material consisted of CD8+ T cells sorted from blood (inferred from file names), taken from a patient given nivolumab and ipilimumab in sequence. The source of these receptors is a human donor with melanoma.

The J gene is TRBJ1-2, the V gene TRBV4-1; 7 nucleotides agree with TRBD1. Trimming removed 6 bases from V and 2 bases from J; junction bases left unmatched: 3. Germline V gene data show CDR1 as MGHRA and CDR2 as YSYEKL. The CDR3 covers 13 residues. The CDR3 nucleotides are TGCGCCAGCAGACAGGGGCAAAACTATGGCTACACCTTC. Translated: CASRQGQNYGYTF.

The chain couples TRBV5-6 to TRBJ2-5; TRBD1 matches at 8 bases. Germline V gene data show CDR1 as SGHDT and CDR2 as YYEEEE. The CDR3 contains 16 residues. V lost 2 bases, J lost 5 bases, and 11 bases stayed unmatched. The CDR3 is CASSFYQGAVGETQYF. The CDR3 nucleotides read TGTGCCAGCAGCTTCTACCAGGGGGCCGTCGGGGAGACCCAGTACTTC.

The chain uses TRBV5-1 and TRBJ1-1; D is possibly TRBD1 (5 bases). The ends were cut back, 3 bases at V and 6 bases at J, with 12 bases in the middle. The CDR3 is 13 amino acids. The germline gives CDR1 SGHRS, CDR2 YFSETQ. In nucleotides, the CDR3 is TGCGCCAGCAGCTGGGGGGGGTACCCTGAAGCTTTCTTT. It is translated as CASSWGGYPEAFF.

This clone was seen a few times. The J gene is TRBJ2-1, the V gene TRBV11-3; a possible D gene is TRBD1 (5 bases). The CDR3 spans 13 residues. Germline-derived CDR1 and CDR2 are SGHNT and YENEEA. V lost 2 bases to trimming and J lost 10 bases, with 12 bases between them. The CDR3 nucleotides read TGTGCCAGCAGCTTAAAATCTGGGGCAGAGCAGTTCTTC. Encoded protein: CASSLKSGAEQFF.

The J gene is TRBJ2-3, the V gene TRBV7-6; 7 positions match TRBD2. The CDR3 is 16 residues long. The junction had 14 bases not matched to a gene; V was cut back by 5 bases and J by 6 bases. Germline lookup yields CDR1 SGHVS and CDR2 FNYEAQ. The DNA for the CDR3 is TGTGCCAGCAGCCCGGAGGGTCTAGCGGAAGGGGATACGCAGTATTTT. Protein: CASSPEGLAEGDTQYF.

The chain is built from TRBV21-1 and TRBJ2-2; the D segment call TRBD2 is taken from the table without a DNA check. TRBV21-1 is assigned pseudogene status. The CDR3 is 12 amino acids. In DNA form, the CDR3 reads TGTGCCAGCAGCCGGGGTTCCGGGGAGCTGTTTTTT. It encodes CASSRGSGELFF.

This chain uses TRBV30 with TRBJ1-2, with D uncertain. Germline V gene data show CDR1 as GTSNPN and CDR2 as SVGIG (reference sequence). Deletions cut 5 bases from V and 0 bases from J, with 16 bases between. CDR3 size: 15 residues. The CDR3: CAWVPGLLANYGYTF. The CDR3 DNA follows: TGTGCCTGGGTACCCGGACTTTTAGCTAACTATGGCTACACCTTC.

This rearrangement joins TRBV7-3 to TRBJ1-2, with D tentatively TRBD1 (6 bases). The V gene's germline CDR1 is SGHTA and CDR2 FQGTGA. Trimming shortened V by 5 bases and J by 3 bases, and 16 bases separated the two germline ends. The CDR3 extends over 15 amino acids. The CDR3 DNA reads TGTGCCAGCAGCCCCGTCGGGGGGCGCGACTATGGCTACACCTTC. This encodes CASSPVGGRDYGYTF.

The V call is TRBV7-2, the J call TRBJ2-7; 9 bases are a match to TRBD1. CDR1 SGHTA and CDR2 FQGNSA come from the germline V gene. This CDR3 is built from 14 residues. The ends lost 4 bases at V and 3 bases at J; junction bases unmatched: 4. The CDR3 reads CASSSRDRDYEQYF. The CDR3 nucleotides read TGTGCCAGCAGCTCCCGGGACAGGGACTACGAGCAGTACTTC.

The V call is TRBV11-2, the J call TRBJ2-5, with D possibly TRBD1 on 5 matching bases. The CDR3 is 14 residues long. The V gene's germline CDR1 is SGHAT and CDR2 FQNNGV. Trimming stripped 5 bases from V and 0 bases from J, with 10 bases between. CDR3 coding DNA: TGTGCCAGCAGCGAGATAGGGGACCAAGAGACCCAGTACTTC. Translated: CASSEIGDQETQYF.

The chain joins TRBV5-5 to TRBJ1-1; unclear D gene. Germline V gene sequence: CDR1 SGHKS, CDR2 YYEKEE (reference sequence). The CDR3 covers 12 residues. V was pared by 6 bases and J by 5 bases, with 11 bases between. Here the CDR3 DNA reads TGTGCCAGCAACCCTCCGGGGACTGAAGCTTTCTTT. Protein: CASNPPGTEAFF.

The V call is TRBV27, the J call TRBJ1-5; D remains ambiguous. CDR3 size: 13 residues. With 3 bases removed from V and 6 bases from J, the gap between germline ends came to 9 bases. Germline V gives CDR1 MNHEY, CDR2 SMNVEV (reference sequence). This CDR3 reads CASSFSRIQPQHF. The CDR3 nucleotides are TGTGCCAGCAGTTTTTCCAGGATTCAGCCCCAGCATTTT.

The V call is TRBV9, the J call TRBJ2-7, with 7 bases aligning to TRBD2. The J segment lost 2 bases and the V segment lost 0 bases, leaving 2 bases of the junction unmatched. The CDR3 is 14 amino acids. The germline gives CDR1 SGDLS, CDR2 YYNGEE. CDR3 sequence reads: CASSVGGSTYEQYF. For the CDR3, the DNA is TGTGCCAGCAGCGTAGGCGGGAGTACCTACGAGCAGTACTTC.

The chain employs TRBV25-1 and TRBJ2-7; 9 nucleotides align to TRBD1. Germline values: CDR1 MGHDK, CDR2 SYGVNS. Germline trimming cut 4 bases from V and 3 bases from J; bases unmatched to any gene: 13. CDR3 length equals 17 residues. In nucleotides, the CDR3 is TGTGCCAGCAGTGGAAACAGGGGGCGTAAGGTCGGCTACGAGCAGTACTTC. Protein sequence: CASSGNRGRKVGYEQYF.